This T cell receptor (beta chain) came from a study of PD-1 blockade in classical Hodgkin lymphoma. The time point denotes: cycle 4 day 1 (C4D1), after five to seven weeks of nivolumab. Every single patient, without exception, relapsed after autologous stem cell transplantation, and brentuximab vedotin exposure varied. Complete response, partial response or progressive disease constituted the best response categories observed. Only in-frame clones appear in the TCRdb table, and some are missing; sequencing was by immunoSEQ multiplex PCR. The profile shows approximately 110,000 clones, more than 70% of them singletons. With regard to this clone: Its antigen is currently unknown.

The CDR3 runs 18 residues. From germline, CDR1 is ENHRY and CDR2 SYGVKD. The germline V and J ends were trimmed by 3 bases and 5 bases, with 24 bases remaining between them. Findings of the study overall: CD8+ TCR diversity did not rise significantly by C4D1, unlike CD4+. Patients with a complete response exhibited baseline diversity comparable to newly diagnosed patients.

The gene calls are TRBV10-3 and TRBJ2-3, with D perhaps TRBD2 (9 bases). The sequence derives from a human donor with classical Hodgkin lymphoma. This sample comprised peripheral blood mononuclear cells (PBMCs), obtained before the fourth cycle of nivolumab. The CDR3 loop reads CAISDGQGFAGGLDTQYF. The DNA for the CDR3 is TGTGCCATCAGTGATGGACAGGGCTTTGCGGGAGGGTTAGATACGCAGTATTTT.